The 15 T cell receptor beta chains presented below share a single source sample, sequenced in a study of T-cell reconstitution after alpha-beta-depleted transplantation in children. Library preparation (for TCRbeta) was performed with unique molecular identifiers. Each CDR3 protein is one row after TCRdb ran MiXCR on the PCR reads. The top ten hold around 2% of the sample, which has around 440,000 distinct CDR3 sequences, about 10% seen once. The material sequenced was PBMCs, taken before TCRalphabeta/CD19-depleted stem cell transplant. All receptors derive from a child aged 2 to 10 with inherited bone marrow failure, due to receive a stem cell transplant.

In this sample, this clonotype turned up many times. CDR3 nucleotide sequence: TGTGCCAGCAGTTTGACAGCAAGCTATGGCTACACCTTC. It specifies CASSLTASYGYTF. The V call is TRBV6-5, the J call TRBJ1-2, with a tentative D call TRBD1 (5 bases). The length of the CDR3 is 13 residues. Trimming pared 4 bases from V and 4 bases from J, leaving 10 bases between. Looked up from germline, CDR1 is MNHEY and CDR2 is SVGAGI.

This clonotype was recorded many times. The V call is TRBV10-3, the J call TRBJ2-7, with a tentative D call TRBD1 (5 bases). Germline-derived CDR1 and CDR2 are ENHRY and SYGVKD. Trimming stripped 5 bases from V and 3 bases from J, with 11 bases between. The CDR3 covers 13 residues. CDR3: CAISTGTLYEQYF. As DNA, the CDR3 is TGTGCCATCAGTACAGGCACGCTCTACGAGCAGTACTTC.

This clonotype was counted ten times or more. The CDR3 nucleotides are TGTGCCAGCAGCCAAGATTTGCAGTTCAATCAGCCCCAGCATTTT. This translates into CASSQDLQFNQPQHF. V usage is TRBV3-1 and J usage is TRBJ1-5; unclear D gene. Germline CDR1 reads LGHDT; CDR2 reads YNNKEL (reference sequence). The CDR3 covers 15 residues. V lost 0 bases, J lost 3 bases, and 9 bases lay in between.

This clonotype occurred a few times. The chain uses TRBV5-1 and TRBJ2-5; TRBD2 might be the D (5 bases). This CDR3 has 14 residues. Germline V gives CDR1 SGHRS, CDR2 YFSETQ. The V and J ends lost 5 bases and 4 bases respectively, with 15 bases between them. The CDR3 bases are TGCGCCAGCAGTTCCGACTCGGGGTTAGAGACCCAGTACTTC. This encodes CASSSDSGLETQYF.

The chain links TRBV6-6 to TRBJ1-2; D remains unclear. V was clipped by 7 bases and J by 2 bases, with 14 bases between them. Germline CDR1 and CDR2: MNHNY and SVGAGI (reference sequence). The CDR3 totals 14 residues. CDR3 DNA: TGTGCCAGCATCTCCACGGGATTCAACTATGGCTACACCTTC. Translated, it gives CASISTGFNYGYTF.

Ten or more counts support this clonotype. The chain links TRBV20-1 to TRBJ1-1, with D perhaps matching TRBD1 (5 bases). This CDR3 comprises 12 residues. Trimming took off 6 bases at V and 1 base at J, with 9 bases between the two ends. Germline V gene data show CDR1 as DFQATT and CDR2 as SNEGSKA (reference sequence). The CDR3 nucleotides are TGCAGTGCCGGGACGGCGAACACTGAAGCTTTCTTT. Translated: CSAGTANTEAFF.

This clonotype was seen ten or more times. The chain combines TRBV7-9 with TRBJ1-1; possibly TRBD1 for D (5 bases). This CDR3 is built from 14 residues. Deletions cut 4 bases from V and 5 bases from J, with 14 bases between. Germline lookup yields CDR1 SEHNR and CDR2 FQNEAQ (reference sequence). The CDR3 sequence: CASSWGGVRTEAFF. The CDR3 bases are TGTGCCAGCAGCTGGGGGGGTGTCCGGACTGAAGCTTTCTTT.

This clonotype appeared a few times. The chain employs TRBV7-2 and TRBJ2-3; TRBD2 might be the D (6 bases). The CDR3 contains 17 residues. V gave up 4 bases and J gave up 1 base, with 18 bases separating them. Germline CDR1 and CDR2: SGHTA and FQGNSA. DNA for the CDR3: TGTGCCAGCAGCTCCAAAACTGGGGGGTGGGGCACAGATACGCAGTATTTT. Protein product: CASSSKTGGWGTDTQYF.

There are a few counts of this clonotype. V and J are TRBV5-6 and TRBJ1-2, with 7 bases matching TRBD1. The CDR3 is made up of 15 amino acids. With V trimmed by 3 bases and J by 4 bases, 9 bases remained unmatched. Germline V gene data show CDR1 as SGHDT and CDR2 as YYEEEE. CDR3 sequence: CASSSSQTGTYGYTF. The CDR3 DNA reads as TGTGCCAGCAGCTCTTCCCAGACAGGGACCTATGGCTACACCTTC. The whole variable domain, filled in from reference TRBV5-6 and TRBJ1-2, reads DAGVTQSPTHLIKTRGQQVTLRCSPKSGHDTVSWYQQALGQGPQFIFQYYEEEERQRGNFPDRFSGHQFPNYSSELNVNALLLGDSALYLCASSSSQTGTYGYTFGSGTRLTVV.

V gene TRBV2 combines with J gene TRBJ2-1; TRBD2 is a possible D gene (6 bases). The CDR3 sequence is 16 residues long. Germline V gene data show CDR1 as SNHLY and CDR2 as FYNNEI. Trimming cost V 6 bases and J 0 bases, with 15 bases left between them. For the CDR3, the DNA is TGTGCCAGCAGCGTAAGCGGGCCGAGCTCCTACAATGAGCAGTTCTTC. Its protein is CASSVSGPSSYNEQFF.

Turning to this clonotype: Since a much larger clone is just one base distant, this may be a read error. The chain links TRBV6-5 to TRBJ2-3; 7 bases match TRBD2. V shed 5 bases and J 8 bases; nucleotides not matched to a gene: 16. CDR3 length: 16 amino acids. Germline V lookup: CDR1 MNHEY, CDR2 SVGAGI. CDR3 region: CASSHGDLAEGCTQYF. CDR3 in DNA: TGTGCCAGCAGTCACGGGGACCTAGCGGAAGGGTGTACGCAGTATTTT.

This chain joins TRBV2 and TRBJ2-7, with 10 positions matching TRBD2. Germline CDR1 is SNHLY and CDR2 is FYNNEI. The CDR3 totals 14 residues. With 11 bases clipped from V and 4 bases from J, the junction kept 11 bases outside the gene matches. The CDR3 DNA is TGTGCCTGCGGGCTAGCGGGAGCGGGGTACGAGCAGTACTTC. Translating it yields CACGLAGAGYEQYF.

This clonotype was seen repeatedly, ten times or more. The gene calls are TRBV18 and TRBJ2-7, with TRBD2 matching 7 bases. The V gene's germline CDR1 is KGHSH and CDR2 LQKENI. This CDR3 is 15 amino acids long. After removal of 2 bases from V and 2 bases from J, the junction contained 6 bases not matched to a gene. The CDR3 loop reads CASSPFPSGAYEQYF. The CDR3 nucleotides are TGTGCCAGCTCACCATTTCCTAGCGGAGCCTACGAGCAGTACTTC.

The sample holds a few counts of this clonotype. The rearrangement uses TRBV3-1 and TRBJ2-5, with D possibly called TRBD1 or TRBD2 (5 bases each). The germline gives CDR1 LGHDT, CDR2 YNNKEL (reference sequence). The CDR3 spans 15 residues. V was cut by 5 bases and J by 2 bases, with 15 bases left in between. The chain's CDR3 is CASSWMPGPQETQYF. In nucleotides, the CDR3 is TGTGCCAGCAGCTGGATGCCGGGACCACAAGAGACCCAGTACTTC.

This chain uses TRBV18 with TRBJ2-7, with 9 bases matching TRBD1. After removal of 5 bases from V and 3 bases from J, the junction contained 8 bases not matched to a gene. Germline CDR1 and CDR2: KGHSH and LQKENI. This CDR3 comprises 15 residues. The CDR3 DNA follows: TGTGCCAGCTCATTTAATTCGGGACAGGGCTACGAGCAGTACTTC. Protein product: CASSFNSGQGYEQYF.